This is a list of T cell receptor beta chains from one sample in a study of human T cells and chemical hapten exposure. Via MiXCR, TCRdb re-called the RACE reads, giving one row per CDR3 protein. Of some 50,000 distinct CDR3 sequences listed, 9% to 9.5% were seen once; the top ten hold 10% to 15%. The sequencing used whole blood, collected in connection with sensitization to the hapten diphenylcyclopropenone (DPC). These receptors were taken from a woman aged 40 to 50 with alopecia areata. Some clones in this sample may be carry-over from other donors' samples. Each CDR3 is given with its conserved first and last residue. Fields, in order: J gene, V gene, clone size, D gene, CDR3 DNA, CDR3 protein. A D gene is named only where the DNA matches it firmly. Not all rows give a size; the values are once, few, many and, for expanded clones, a class.

j_call: TRBJ2-7
v_call: TRBV4-1
clone_size: many
d_call: TRBD1
cdr3_nt: TGCGCCAGCAGCCAAGAACAGGGGATCTACGAGCAGTACTTC
cdr3_aa: CASSQEQGIYEQYF

j_call: TRBJ2-2
v_call: TRBV3-1
clone_size: many
d_call: TRBD2
cdr3_nt: TGTGCCAGCAGCCAAGACCCCCCTAGCGGGGGGTCCACCGGGGAGCTGTTTTTT
cdr3_aa: CASSQDPPSGGSTGELFF

j_call: TRBJ1-1
v_call: TRBV10-3
clone_size: -
d_call: -
cdr3_nt: TGTGCCATCAGTCCTACAGGGAACACTGAAGCTTTCTTT
cdr3_aa: CAISPTGNTEAFF

j_call: TRBJ2-3
v_call: TRBV4-1
clone_size: -
d_call: TRBD2
cdr3_nt: TGCGCCAGCAGCCAACGGACTAGCGGGGGTGCAATGGATACGCAGTATTTT
cdr3_aa: CASSQRTSGGAMDTQYF

j_call: TRBJ1-6
v_call: TRBV20-1
clone_size: many
d_call: -
cdr3_nt: TGCAGTGCCGCAGGCCACGGACAACTTACTCAACCCCTCCACTTT
cdr3_aa: CSAAGHGQLTQPLHF

j_call: TRBJ1-3
v_call: TRBV28
clone_size: -
d_call: TRBD1
cdr3_nt: TGTGCCAGCAGACTTGGGACAGGGGTCACGCACTCTGGAAACACCATATATTTT
cdr3_aa: CASRLGTGVTHSGNTIYF

j_call: TRBJ2-5
v_call: TRBV29-1
clone_size: many
d_call: -
cdr3_nt: TGCAGCGTTGAGAAGGGGCGAGAGACCCAGTACTTC
cdr3_aa: CSVEKGRETQYF

j_call: TRBJ1-2
v_call: TRBV6-5
clone_size: few
d_call: TRBD1
cdr3_nt: TGTGCCAGCAGGGAGGGACAGGGCGCGAGCTATGGCTACACCTTC
cdr3_aa: CASREGQGASYGYTF

j_call: TRBJ2-5
v_call: TRBV5-4
clone_size: many
d_call: -
cdr3_nt: TGTGCCAGCAGCTTTGACACCCAAGAGACCCAGTACTTC
cdr3_aa: CASSFDTQETQYF

j_call: TRBJ1-1
v_call: TRBV2
clone_size: -
d_call: -
cdr3_nt: TGTGCCAGCAGTGAAGTCTGGGGCAAGGGGCCTTTCTTT
cdr3_aa: CASSEVWGKGPFF

j_call: TRBJ2-3
v_call: TRBV10-3
clone_size: many
d_call: -
cdr3_nt: TGTGCCATCAGGGAGGGGCCGACAGATACGCAGTATTTT
cdr3_aa: CAIREGPTDTQYF

j_call: TRBJ2-3
v_call: TRBV21-1
clone_size: many
d_call: -
cdr3_nt: TGTGCCAGCAGCAAATGGGGGGCGTCAGGGCTGGGAGATACGCAGTATTTT
cdr3_aa: CASSKWGASGLGDTQYF

j_call: TRBJ1-5
v_call: TRBV28
clone_size: few
d_call: -
cdr3_nt: TGTGCCAGCAGTCCCAGAGTTGGGCCCCAGCATTTT
cdr3_aa: CASSPRVGPQHF

j_call: TRBJ1-2
v_call: TRBV20-1
clone_size: many
d_call: TRBD1
cdr3_nt: TGCAGTGCCGCCGGGACAGGGGCGATCGGGGATGGCTACACCTTC
cdr3_aa: CSAAGTGAIGDGYTF

j_call: TRBJ1-1
v_call: TRBV6-5
clone_size: few
d_call: TRBD1
cdr3_nt: TGTGCCAGCAGCCGACAGGGGCGGGCCGACACTGAAGCTTTCTTT
cdr3_aa: CASSRQGRADTEAFF

j_call: TRBJ2-5
v_call: TRBV28
clone_size: many
d_call: -
cdr3_nt: TGTGCCAGCAGTTTAGAAAGGATCCAAGAGACCCAGTACTTC
cdr3_aa: CASSLERIQETQYF

j_call: TRBJ2-1
v_call: TRBV5-1
clone_size: few
d_call: TRBD2
cdr3_nt: TGCGCCAGCAGCTTGGCGGCTAGCGGGGGTTACGATGAGCAGTTCTTC
cdr3_aa: CASSLAASGGYDEQFF